The present T cell receptor (beta chain) was sequenced within a study of T cell changes during pregnancy in multiple sclerosis. This CDR3 comprises 12 residues. Germline V CDR1 and CDR2: SEHNR, FQNEAQ (reference sequence). V lost 6 bases, J lost 2 bases, and 6 bases lay in between. Measured with immunoSEQ multiplex PCR; TCRdb has only the in-frame clones, and not every one. This sample has around 97,000 clones, with about 90% found just once. This material consisted of peripheral blood, taken after pregnancy. The source of this sequence is a female donor with multiple sclerosis, enrolled in a pregnancy study. This chain links TRBV7-9 with TRBJ2-3, with D unclear. The CDR3 DNA reads as TGTGCCAGCAGTCCTAACACAGATACGCAGTATTTT. Protein product: CASSPNTDTQYF.